This T cell receptor beta chain was captured by sequencing in a study of cytomegalovirus exposure and HLA in healthy donors. Study conclusions and caveats: A later analysis, which compared TCR beta chains of equal frequency, found the HLA-associated ones more clonally expanded. The listing of roughly 160 TCR beta chains classed them as cytomegalovirus-associated. In an earlier analysis, most TCR beta V segments were productive about 90% or about 30% of the time. Reported performance of the classifier showed diagnosis of cytomegalovirus status with high specificity and sensitivity.

The CDR3 has 18 amino acids. CDR1 LNHDA and CDR2 SQIVND come from the germline V gene (reference sequence). Trimming took 9 bases from V and 8 from J; bases not matched to a gene: 25. A word on this clone: Its cognate antigen is unknown.

This PCR relied on a set of 60 Vbeta primers and 13 Jbeta primers. Assay used: immunoSEQ multiplex PCR; TCRdb lists only in-frame clones, some missing. Among approximately 150,000 clones listed, 88% were seen once. The TCR comes from a woman in her forties in good health and CMV-seronegative. The rearrangement joins TRBV19 to TRBJ2-1; 7 bases map to TRBD2. The sequenced sample was PBMCs. Written as DNA, the CDR3 is TGTGCCAGCCGGCCACCCGGGACTACTAGTGGAGGGAGTCATGAGCAGTTCTTC. Its protein product is CASRPPGTTSGGSHEQFF. Variable domain in full (rest from reference TRBV19 and TRBJ2-1): DGGITQSPKYLFRKEGQNVTLSCEQNLNHDAMYWYRQDPGQGLRLIYYSQIVNDFQKGDIAEGYSVSREKKESFPLTVTSAQKNPTAFYLCASRPPGTTSGGSHEQFFGPGTRLTVL.